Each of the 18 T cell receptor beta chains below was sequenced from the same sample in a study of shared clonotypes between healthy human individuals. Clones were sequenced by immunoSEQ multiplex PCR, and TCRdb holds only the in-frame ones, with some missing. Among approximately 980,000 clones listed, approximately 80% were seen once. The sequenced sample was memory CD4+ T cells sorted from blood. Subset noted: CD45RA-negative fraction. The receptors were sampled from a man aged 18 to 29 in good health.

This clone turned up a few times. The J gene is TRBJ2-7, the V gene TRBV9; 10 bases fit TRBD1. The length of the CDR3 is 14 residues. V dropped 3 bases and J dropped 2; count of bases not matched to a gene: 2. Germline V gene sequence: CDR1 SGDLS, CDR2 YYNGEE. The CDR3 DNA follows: TGTGCCAGCAGCGCGGGACAGGGGCCCTACGAGCAGTACTTC. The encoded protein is CASSAGQGPYEQYF. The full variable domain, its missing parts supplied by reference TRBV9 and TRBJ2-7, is DSGVTQTPKHLITATGQRVTLRCSPRSGDLSVYWYQQSLDQGLQFLIQYYNGEERAKGNILERFSAQQFPDLHSELNLSSLELGDSALYFCASSAGQGPYEQYFGPGTRLTVT.

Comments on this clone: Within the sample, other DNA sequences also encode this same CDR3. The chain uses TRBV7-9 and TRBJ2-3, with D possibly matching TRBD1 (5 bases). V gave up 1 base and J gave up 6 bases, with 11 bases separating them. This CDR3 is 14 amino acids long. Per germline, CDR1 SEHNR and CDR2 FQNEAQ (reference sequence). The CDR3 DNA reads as TGTGCCAGCAGCTTAGGGCAGGGCTCCGATACGCAGTATTTT. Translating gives CASSLGQGSDTQYF.

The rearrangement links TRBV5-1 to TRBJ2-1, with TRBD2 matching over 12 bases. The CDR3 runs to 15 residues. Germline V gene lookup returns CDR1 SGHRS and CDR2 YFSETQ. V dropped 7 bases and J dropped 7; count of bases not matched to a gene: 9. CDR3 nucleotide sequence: TGCGCCAGCTGGCTCCCGGGACTAGCGGGTAATGAGCAGTTCTTC. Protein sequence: CASWLPGLAGNEQFF.

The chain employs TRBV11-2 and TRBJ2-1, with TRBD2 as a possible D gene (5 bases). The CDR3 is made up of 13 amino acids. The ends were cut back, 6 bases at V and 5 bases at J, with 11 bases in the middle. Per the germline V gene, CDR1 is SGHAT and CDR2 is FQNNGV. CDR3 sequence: CASRKGRDNEQFF. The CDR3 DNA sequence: TGTGCCAGCAGAAAAGGGCGGGACAATGAGCAGTTCTTC.

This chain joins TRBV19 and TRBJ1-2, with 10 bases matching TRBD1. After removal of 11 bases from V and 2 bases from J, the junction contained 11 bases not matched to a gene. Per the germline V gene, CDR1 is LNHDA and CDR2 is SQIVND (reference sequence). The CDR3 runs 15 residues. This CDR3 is CASLRGTGENYGYTF. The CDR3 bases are TGTGCCTCCCTCCGGGGGACAGGGGAGAACTATGGCTACACCTTC.

The CDR3 region is CASSLRDNYNEQFF. CDR3 nucleotides: TGTGCCAGCAGCCTCCGGGACAACTACAATGAGCAGTTCTTC. The chain has TRBV28 and TRBJ2-1, with D perhaps matching TRBD1 (6 bases). The CDR3 extends over 14 amino acids. Germline CDR1 is MDHEN and CDR2 is SYDVKM. The V end was cut by 6 bases, the J end by 3 bases, with 12 bases between.

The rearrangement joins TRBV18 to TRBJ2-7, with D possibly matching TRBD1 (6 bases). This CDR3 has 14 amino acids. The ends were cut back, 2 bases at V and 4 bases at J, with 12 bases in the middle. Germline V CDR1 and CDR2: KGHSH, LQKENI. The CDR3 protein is CASSPGKQGYEQYF. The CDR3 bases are TGTGCCAGCTCACCAGGAAAGCAGGGGTACGAGCAGTACTTC.

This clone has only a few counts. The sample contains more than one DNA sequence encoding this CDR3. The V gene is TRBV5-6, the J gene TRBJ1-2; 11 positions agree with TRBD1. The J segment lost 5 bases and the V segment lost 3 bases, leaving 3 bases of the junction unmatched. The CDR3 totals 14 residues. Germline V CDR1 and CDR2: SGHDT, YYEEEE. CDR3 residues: CASSSGTGGYGYTF. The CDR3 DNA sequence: TGTGCCAGCAGCTCAGGGACAGGGGGGTATGGCTACACCTTC.

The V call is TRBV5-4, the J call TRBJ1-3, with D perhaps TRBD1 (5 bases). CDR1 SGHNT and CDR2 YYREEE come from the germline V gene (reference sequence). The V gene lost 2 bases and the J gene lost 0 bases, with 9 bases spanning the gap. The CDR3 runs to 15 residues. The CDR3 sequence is CASSLGQLSGNTIYF. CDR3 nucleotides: TGTGCCAGCAGCTTAGGACAACTCTCTGGAAACACCATATATTTT.

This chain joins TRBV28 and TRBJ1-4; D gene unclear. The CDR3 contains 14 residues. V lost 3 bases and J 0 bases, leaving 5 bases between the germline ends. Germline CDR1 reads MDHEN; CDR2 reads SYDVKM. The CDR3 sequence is CASSFPATNEKLFF. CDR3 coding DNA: TGTGCCAGCAGTTTCCCAGCAACTAATGAAAAACTGTTTTTT.

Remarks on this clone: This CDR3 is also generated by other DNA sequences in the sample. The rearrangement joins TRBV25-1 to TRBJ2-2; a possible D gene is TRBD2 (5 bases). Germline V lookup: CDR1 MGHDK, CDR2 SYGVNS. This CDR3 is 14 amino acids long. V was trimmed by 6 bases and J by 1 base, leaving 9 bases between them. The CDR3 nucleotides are TGTGCCAGCAGCCGAAGCGGGAACACCGGGGAGCTGTTTTTT. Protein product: CASSRSGNTGELFF.

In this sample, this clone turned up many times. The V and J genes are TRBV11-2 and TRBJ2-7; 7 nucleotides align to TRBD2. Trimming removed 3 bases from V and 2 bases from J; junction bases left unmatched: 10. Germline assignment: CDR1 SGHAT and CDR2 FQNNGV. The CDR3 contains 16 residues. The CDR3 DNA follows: TGTGCCAGCAGCTTCGATAGCGGGCATACTACCTACGAGCAGTACTTC. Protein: CASSFDSGHTTYEQYF.

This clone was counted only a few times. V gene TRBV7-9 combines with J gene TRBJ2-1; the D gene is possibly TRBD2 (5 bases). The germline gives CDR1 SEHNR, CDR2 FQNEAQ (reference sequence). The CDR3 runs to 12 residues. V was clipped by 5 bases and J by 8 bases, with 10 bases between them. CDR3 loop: CASSRTDYEQFF. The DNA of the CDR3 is TGTGCCAGCAGCAGGACTGACTATGAGCAGTTCTTC.

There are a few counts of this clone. CDR3: CASSSSAGARTEQYF. The CDR3 DNA reads as TGTGCCAGCAGCTCCTCAGCGGGAGCTAGGACCGAGCAGTACTTC. This chain joins TRBV7-2 and TRBJ2-7; the match to TRBD2 covers 8 bases. CDR3 length: 15 residues. Germline CDR1 reads SGHTA; CDR2 reads FQGNSA. V lost 4 bases and J lost 6; bases outside the gene matches: 11.

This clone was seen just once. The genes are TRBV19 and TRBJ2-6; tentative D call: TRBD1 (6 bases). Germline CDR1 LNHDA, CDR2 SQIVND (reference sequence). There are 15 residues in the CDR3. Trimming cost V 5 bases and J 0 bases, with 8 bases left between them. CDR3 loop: CASSLDSSGANVLTF. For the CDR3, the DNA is TGTGCCAGTAGTTTGGACAGCTCTGGGGCCAACGTCCTGACTTTC. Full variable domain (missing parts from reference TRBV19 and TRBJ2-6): DGGITQSPKYLFRKEGQNVTLSCEQNLNHDAMYWYRQDPGQGLRLIYYSQIVNDFQKGDIAEGYSVSREKKESFPLTVTSAQKNPTAFYLCASSLDSSGANVLTFGAGSRLTVL.

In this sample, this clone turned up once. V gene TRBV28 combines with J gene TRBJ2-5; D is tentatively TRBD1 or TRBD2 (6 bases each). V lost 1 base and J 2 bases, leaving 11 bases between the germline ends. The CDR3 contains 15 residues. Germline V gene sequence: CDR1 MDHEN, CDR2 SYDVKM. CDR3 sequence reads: CASSLYGGGQETQYF. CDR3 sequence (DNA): TGTGCCAGCAGTTTATACGGGGGCGGACAAGAGACCCAGTACTTC.

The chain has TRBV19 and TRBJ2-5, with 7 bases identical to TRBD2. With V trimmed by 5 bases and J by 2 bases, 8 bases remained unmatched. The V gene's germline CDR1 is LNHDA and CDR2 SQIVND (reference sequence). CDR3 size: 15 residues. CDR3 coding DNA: TGTGCCAGTAGTGTTGAGCGGGGCTCACAAGAGACCCAGTACTTC. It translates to CASSVERGSQETQYF.

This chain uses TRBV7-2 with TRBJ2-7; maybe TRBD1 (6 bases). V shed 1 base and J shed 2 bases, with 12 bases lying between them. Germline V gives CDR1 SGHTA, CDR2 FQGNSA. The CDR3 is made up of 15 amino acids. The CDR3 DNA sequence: TGTGCCAGCAGCTTAGTATTCCAGGGGACCTACGAGCAGTACTTC. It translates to CASSLVFQGTYEQYF.